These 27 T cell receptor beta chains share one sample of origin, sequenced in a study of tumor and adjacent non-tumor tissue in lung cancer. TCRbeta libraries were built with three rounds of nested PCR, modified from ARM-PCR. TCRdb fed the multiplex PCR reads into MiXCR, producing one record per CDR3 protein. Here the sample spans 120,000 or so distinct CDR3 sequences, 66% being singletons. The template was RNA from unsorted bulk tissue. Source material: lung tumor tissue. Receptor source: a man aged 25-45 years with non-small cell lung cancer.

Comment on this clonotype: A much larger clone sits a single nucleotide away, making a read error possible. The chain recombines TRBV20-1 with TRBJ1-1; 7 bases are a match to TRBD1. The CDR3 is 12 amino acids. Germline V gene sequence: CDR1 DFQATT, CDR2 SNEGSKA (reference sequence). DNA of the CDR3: TGCAGTGCTTACAGGGGTAACATTGAAGCTTTCTTT. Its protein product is CSAYRGNIEAFF.

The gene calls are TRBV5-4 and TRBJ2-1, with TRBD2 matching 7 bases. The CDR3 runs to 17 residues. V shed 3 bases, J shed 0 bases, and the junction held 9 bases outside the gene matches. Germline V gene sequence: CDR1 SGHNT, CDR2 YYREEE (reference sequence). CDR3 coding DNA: TGTGCCAGCAGCTCCTTAGCGGGCCAGAGCTCCTACAATGAGCAGTTCTTC. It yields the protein CASSSLAGQSSYNEQFF. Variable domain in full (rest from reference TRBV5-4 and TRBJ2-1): ETGVTQSPTHLIKTRGQQVTLRCSSQSGHNTVSWYQQALGQGPQFIFQYYREEENGRGNFPPRFSGLQFPNYSSELNVNALELDDSALYLCASSSLAGQSSYNEQFFGPGTRLTVL.

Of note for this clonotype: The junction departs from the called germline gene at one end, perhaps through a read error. CDR3 nucleotides: TGTGTCAGCAGCTTAGGGTTATTAGCGGGGGGGGAGAACAATGAGCAGTTCTTC. Residues: CVSSLGLLAGGENNEQFF. V and J are TRBV11-2 and TRBJ2-1; 11 nucleotides match TRBD2. In germline, CDR1 is SGHAT, CDR2 FQNNGV. CDR3 size: 18 residues.

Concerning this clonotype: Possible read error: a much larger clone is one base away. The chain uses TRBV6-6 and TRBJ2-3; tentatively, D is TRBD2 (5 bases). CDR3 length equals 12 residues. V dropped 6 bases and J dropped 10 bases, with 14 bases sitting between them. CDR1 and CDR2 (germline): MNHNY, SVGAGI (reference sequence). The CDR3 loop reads CASRDTRDAQYF. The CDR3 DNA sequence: TGTGCCAGCAGAGACACCCGGGATGCGCAGTATTTT.

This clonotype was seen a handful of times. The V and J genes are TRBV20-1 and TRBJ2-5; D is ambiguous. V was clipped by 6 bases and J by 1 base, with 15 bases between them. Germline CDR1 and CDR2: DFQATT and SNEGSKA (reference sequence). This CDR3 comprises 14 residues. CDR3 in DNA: TGCAGTGCCCAGTACCAAGTGATCCAAGAGACCCAGTACTTC. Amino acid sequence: CSAQYQVIQETQYF.

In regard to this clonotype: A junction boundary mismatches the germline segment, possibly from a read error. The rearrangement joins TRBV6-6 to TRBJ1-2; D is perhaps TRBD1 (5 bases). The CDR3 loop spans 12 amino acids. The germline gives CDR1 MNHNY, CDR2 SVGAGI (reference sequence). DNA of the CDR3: TGTGTCAGCAGCCCTCGGGGGTATGGCTACACCTTC. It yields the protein CVSSPRGYGYTF.

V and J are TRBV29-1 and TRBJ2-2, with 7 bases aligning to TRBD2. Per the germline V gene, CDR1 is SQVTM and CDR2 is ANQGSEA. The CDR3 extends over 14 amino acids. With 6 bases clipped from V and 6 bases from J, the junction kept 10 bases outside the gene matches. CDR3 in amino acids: CSVGLTGGAGELFF. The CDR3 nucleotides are TGCAGCGTCGGACTAACGGGAGGCGCCGGGGAGCTGTTTTTT.

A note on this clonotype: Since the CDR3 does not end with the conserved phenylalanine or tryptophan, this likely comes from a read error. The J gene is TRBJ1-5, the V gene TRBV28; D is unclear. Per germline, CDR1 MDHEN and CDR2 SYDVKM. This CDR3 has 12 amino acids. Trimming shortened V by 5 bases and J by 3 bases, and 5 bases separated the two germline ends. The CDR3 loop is CASSGTNQPQHY. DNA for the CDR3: TGTGCCAGCAGTGGCACCAATCAGCCCCAGCATTAT.

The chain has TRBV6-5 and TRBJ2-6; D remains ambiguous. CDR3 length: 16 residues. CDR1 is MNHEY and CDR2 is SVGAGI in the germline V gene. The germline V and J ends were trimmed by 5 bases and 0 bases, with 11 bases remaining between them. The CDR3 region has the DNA TGTGCCAGCAGTCCCCTTCGATCCTCTGGGGCCAACGTCCTGACTTTC. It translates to CASSPLRSSGANVLTF.

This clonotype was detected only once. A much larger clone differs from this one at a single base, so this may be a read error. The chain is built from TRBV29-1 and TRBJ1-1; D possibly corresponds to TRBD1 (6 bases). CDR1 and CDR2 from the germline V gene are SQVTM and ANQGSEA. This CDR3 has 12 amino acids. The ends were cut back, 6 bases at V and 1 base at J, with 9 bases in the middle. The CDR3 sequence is CSVLGGNTEAFF. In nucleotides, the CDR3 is TGCAGCGTACTAGGGGGGAACACTGAAGCTTTCTTT.

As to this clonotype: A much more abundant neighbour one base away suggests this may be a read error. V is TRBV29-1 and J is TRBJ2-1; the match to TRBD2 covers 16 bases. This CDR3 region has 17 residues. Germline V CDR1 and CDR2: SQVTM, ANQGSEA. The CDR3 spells CSVAGLAGGRSYNKQFF. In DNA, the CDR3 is TGCAGCGTTGCGGGACTAGCGGGAGGGCGGTCCTACAATAAGCAGTTCTTC.

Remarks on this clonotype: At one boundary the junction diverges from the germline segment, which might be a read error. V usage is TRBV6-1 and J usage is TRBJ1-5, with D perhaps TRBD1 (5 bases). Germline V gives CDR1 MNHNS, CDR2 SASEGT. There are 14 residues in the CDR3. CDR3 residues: CTSRAGRGGQPQHF. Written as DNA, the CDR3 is TGTACCAGCAGGGCCGGACGGGGAGGTCAGCCCCAGCATTTT.

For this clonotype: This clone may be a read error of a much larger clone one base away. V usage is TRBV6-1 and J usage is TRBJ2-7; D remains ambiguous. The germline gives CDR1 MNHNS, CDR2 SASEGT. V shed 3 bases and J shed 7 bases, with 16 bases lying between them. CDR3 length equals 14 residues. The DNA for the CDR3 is TGTGCCAGCAGTGAGAGCTACCCGACCGTGGAGCAGTACTTC. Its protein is CASSESYPTVEQYF.

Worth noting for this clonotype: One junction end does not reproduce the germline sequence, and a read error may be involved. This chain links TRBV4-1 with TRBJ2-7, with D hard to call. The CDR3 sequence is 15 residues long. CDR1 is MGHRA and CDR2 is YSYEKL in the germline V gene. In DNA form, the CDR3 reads TGCCCCAGCAGCCAAGACCCAAGGGCATCCTACGAGCAGTACTTC. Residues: CPSSQDPRASYEQYF.

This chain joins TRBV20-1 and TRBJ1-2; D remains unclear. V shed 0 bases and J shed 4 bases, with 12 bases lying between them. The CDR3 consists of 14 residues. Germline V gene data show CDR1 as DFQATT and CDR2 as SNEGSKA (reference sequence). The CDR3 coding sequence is TGCAGTGCTAGAGATCTGAGTGGTGGCTATGGCTACACCTTC. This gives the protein CSARDLSGGYGYTF.

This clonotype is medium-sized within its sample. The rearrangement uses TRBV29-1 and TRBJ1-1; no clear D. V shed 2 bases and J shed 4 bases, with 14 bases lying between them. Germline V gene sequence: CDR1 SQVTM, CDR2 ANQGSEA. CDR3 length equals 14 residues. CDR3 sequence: CSVESGSGSTEAFF. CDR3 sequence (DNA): TGCAGCGTTGAATCGGGTTCCGGGAGCACTGAAGCTTTCTTT.

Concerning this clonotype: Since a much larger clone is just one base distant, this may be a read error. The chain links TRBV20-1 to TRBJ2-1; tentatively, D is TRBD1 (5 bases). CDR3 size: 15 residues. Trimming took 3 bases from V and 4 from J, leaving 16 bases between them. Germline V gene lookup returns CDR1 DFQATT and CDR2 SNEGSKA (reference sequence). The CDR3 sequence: CSASVGRQSYNEQFF. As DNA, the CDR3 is TGCAGTGCTAGTGTAGGCCGACAGTCGTACAATGAGCAGTTCTTC.

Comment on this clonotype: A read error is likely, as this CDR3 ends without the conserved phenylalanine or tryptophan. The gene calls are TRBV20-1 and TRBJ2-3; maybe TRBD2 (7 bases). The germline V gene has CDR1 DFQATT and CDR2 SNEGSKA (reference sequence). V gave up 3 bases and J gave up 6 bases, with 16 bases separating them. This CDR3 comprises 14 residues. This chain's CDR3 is CSASVGGPQDTQYL. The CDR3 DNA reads TGCAGTGCTAGCGTGGGGGGGCCTCAGGATACGCAGTATTTA.

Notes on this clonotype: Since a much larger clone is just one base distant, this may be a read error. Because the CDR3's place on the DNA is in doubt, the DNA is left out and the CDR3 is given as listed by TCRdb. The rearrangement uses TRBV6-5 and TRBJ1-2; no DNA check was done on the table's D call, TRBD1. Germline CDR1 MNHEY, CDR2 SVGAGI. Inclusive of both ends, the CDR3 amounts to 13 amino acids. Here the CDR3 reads CPSSTSGRYGYTF.

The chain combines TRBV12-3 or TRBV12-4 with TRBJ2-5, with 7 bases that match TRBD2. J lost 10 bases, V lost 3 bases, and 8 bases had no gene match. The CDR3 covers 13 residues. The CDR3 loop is CASSFIWGGSQYF. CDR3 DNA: TGTGCCAGCAGTTTCATATGGGGGGGGAGCCAGTACTTC.

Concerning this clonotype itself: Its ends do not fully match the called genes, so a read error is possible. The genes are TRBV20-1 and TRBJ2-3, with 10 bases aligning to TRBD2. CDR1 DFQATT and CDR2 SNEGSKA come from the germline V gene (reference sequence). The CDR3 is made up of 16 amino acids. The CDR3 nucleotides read TGCAGTGTTAGAGATCGAGCGGGAGGGCCGGTAGATACGCGGTATTTT. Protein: CSVRDRAGGPVDTRYF.

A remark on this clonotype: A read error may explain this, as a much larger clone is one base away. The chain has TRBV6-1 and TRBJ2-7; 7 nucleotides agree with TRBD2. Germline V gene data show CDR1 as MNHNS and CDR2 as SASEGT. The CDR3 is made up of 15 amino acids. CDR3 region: CASRWGGRWTYVQYF. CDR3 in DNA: TGTGCCAGCAGATGGGGGGGACGGTGGACCTACGTGCAGTACTTC.

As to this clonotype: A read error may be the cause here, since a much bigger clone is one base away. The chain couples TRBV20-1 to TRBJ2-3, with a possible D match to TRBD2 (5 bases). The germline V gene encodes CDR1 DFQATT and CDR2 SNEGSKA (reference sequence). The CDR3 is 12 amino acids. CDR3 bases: TGCAGTGCTAGCCGGACTTCAGATATGCAGTATTTT. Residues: CSASRTSDMQYF.

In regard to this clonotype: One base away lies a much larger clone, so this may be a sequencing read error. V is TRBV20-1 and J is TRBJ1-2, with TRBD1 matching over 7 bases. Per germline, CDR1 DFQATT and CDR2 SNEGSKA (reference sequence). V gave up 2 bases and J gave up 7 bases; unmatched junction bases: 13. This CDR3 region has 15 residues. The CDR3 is CSARRWDSSWGGYTF. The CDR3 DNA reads TGCAGTGCTAGAAGATGGGACAGTTCTTGGGGTGGCTACACCTTC.

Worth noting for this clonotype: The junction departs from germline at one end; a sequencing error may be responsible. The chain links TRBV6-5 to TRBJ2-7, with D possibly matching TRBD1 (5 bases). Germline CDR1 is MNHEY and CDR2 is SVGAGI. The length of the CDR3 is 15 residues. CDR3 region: CASSVGSAQGYEQYF. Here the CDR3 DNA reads TGTGCCAGCAGTGTAGGGTCGGCGCAGGGATACGAGCAGTATTTC.

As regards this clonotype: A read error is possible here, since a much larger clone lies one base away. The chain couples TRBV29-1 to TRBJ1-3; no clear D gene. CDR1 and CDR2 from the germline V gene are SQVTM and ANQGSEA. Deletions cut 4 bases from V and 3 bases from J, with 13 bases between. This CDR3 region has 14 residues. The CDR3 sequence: CSVVRYPFGNTIYF. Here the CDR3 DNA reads TGCAGCGTTGTACGTTACCCCTTTGGAAACACCATATATTTT.

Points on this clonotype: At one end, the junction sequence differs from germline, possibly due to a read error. The CDR3: CAWSARNTGDLFF. The CDR3 nucleotides read TGTGCCTGGAGCGCAAGAAACACCGGGGATCTGTTTTTT. The chain employs TRBV30 and TRBJ2-2; possibly TRBD2 for D (5 bases). CDR1 and CDR2 from the germline V gene are GTSNPN and SVGIG (reference sequence). The CDR3 loop spans 13 amino acids. Full variable domain (rest looked up from reference TRBV30 and TRBJ2-2): SQTIHQWPATLVQPVGSPLSLECTVEGTSNPNLYWYRQAAGRGLQLLFYSVGIGQISSEVPQNLSASRPQDRQFILSSKKLLLSDSGFYLCAWSARNTGDLFFGEGSRLTVL.